The 10 T cell receptor beta chains reported below all come from one sample, sequenced in a study of shared clonotypes between healthy human individuals (dated by TCRdb to about 2020). Receptor amplification or capture employed the immunoSEQ multiplex PCR assay. TCRdb took over this immuneACCESS table, retaining in-frame rearrangements with V and J assigned. Such tables are incomplete; in checked studies, under half of the missing clones stem from an unresolved V gene, and the remainder is unexplained. This sample lists fewer than 550,000 clones; over 60% were detected once. The top ten clones comprise under 15% of the sample. Sequenced sample: PBMCs. The receptors here all came from a woman aged 40 to 49 in good health. Some clones in this sample may be carry-over from other donors' samples.

The chain couples TRBV29-1 to TRBJ2-2; tentatively, D is TRBD1 or TRBD2 (5 bases each). V was cut by 4 bases and J by 0 bases, with 9 bases left in between. Germline V gives CDR1 SQVTM, CDR2 ANQGSEA. The CDR3 runs to 14 residues. CDR3 DNA sequence: TGCAGCGTTGGGGGGAGCGCGAACACCGGGGAGCTGTTTTTT. Protein product: CSVGGSANTGELFF.

The chain has TRBV9 and TRBJ1-3, with 11 bases that match TRBD1. This CDR3 is built from 16 residues. CDR1 SGDLS and CDR2 YYNGEE come from the germline V gene. Germline trimming cut 2 bases from V and 3 bases from J; bases unmatched to any gene: 4. Here the CDR3 DNA reads TGTGCCAGCAGCGTGGGGACAGGGGGATATGGAAACACCATATATTTT. It is translated as CASSVGTGGYGNTIYF.

J is TRBJ2-7 and V is TRBV27, with no clear D. Germline assignment: CDR1 MNHEY and CDR2 SMNVEV (reference sequence). V was pared by 3 bases and J by 1 base, with 7 bases between. The CDR3 loop spans 13 amino acids. CDR3 amino acids: CASSLIESYEQYF. Written as DNA, the CDR3 is TGTGCCAGCAGTTTGATTGAGTCCTACGAGCAGTACTTC.

The CDR3 sequence is CASSQQERGETNYGYTF. DNA of the CDR3: TGCGCCAGCAGCCAACAAGAGAGGGGAGAGACTAACTATGGCTACACCTTC. The rearrangement uses TRBV4-1 and TRBJ1-2, with TRBD1 as a possible D gene (5 bases). Trimming shortened V by 2 bases and J by 0 bases, and 16 bases separated the two germline ends. Germline V gene data show CDR1 as MGHRA and CDR2 as YSYEKL. The CDR3 sequence is 17 residues long.

This chain connects TRBV28 to TRBJ1-5; D may be TRBD1 (6 bases). The CDR3 is 13 residues long. Deletions cut 6 bases from V and 4 bases from J, with 10 bases between. Germline CDR1 reads MDHEN; CDR2 reads SYDVKM. CDR3 in amino acids: CASRSDRNQPQHF. The CDR3 coding sequence is TGTGCCAGCAGATCCGACAGGAATCAGCCCCAGCATTTT.

The chain couples TRBV4-3 to TRBJ2-7; TRBD2 matches 14 bases. With 0 bases clipped from V and 4 bases from J, the junction kept 5 bases outside the gene matches. From germline, CDR1 is LGHNA and CDR2 YSLEER. The CDR3 is 17 residues long. The CDR3 DNA follows: TGCGCCAGCAGCCAAGATCTCGGGACTAGCGGGAGTTACGAGCAGTACTTC. As protein: CASSQDLGTSGSYEQYF.

The genes are TRBV5-1 and TRBJ2-2; D gene ambiguous. CDR3 length: 16 residues. Trimming stripped 0 bases from V and 0 bases from J, with 9 bases between. Germline loops: CDR1 SGHRS, CDR2 YFSETQ. This chain's CDR3 is CASSLAQTTNTGELFF. In DNA, the CDR3 is TGCGCCAGCAGCTTGGCCCAGACCACGAACACCGGGGAGCTGTTTTTT.

In this sample, this clone turned up once. In the same sample, other DNA sequences code for this CDR3. The chain has TRBV6-1 and TRBJ1-1; D ambiguous. V was shortened by 3 bases and J by 0 bases, with 5 bases between the two germline ends. Germline assignment: CDR1 MNHNS and CDR2 SASEGT. CDR3 length: 13 amino acids. CDR3 loop: CASSESVNTEAFF. The CDR3 bases are TGTGCCAGCAGTGAGAGCGTGAACACTGAAGCTTTCTTT.

This clone was recorded only once. This chain joins TRBV30 and TRBJ2-1; D ambiguous. The CDR3 spans 14 residues. Trimming stripped 0 bases from V and 2 bases from J, with 8 bases between. CDR1 GTSNPN and CDR2 SVGIG come from the germline V gene (reference sequence). CDR3 residues: CAWSVYNTYNEQFF. CDR3 nucleotides: TGTGCCTGGAGTGTATATAATACCTACAATGAGCAGTTCTTC.

This chain uses TRBV30 with TRBJ2-1; 9 bases fit TRBD2. The V and J ends lost 2 bases and 8 bases, in that order; junction bases with no gene match: 4. The CDR3 contains 13 residues. CDR1 GTSNPN and CDR2 SVGIG come from the germline V gene (reference sequence). CDR3 DNA sequence: TGTGCCTGGAGTCGGGGACTAGCTGATGAGCAGTTCTTC. Encoded protein: CAWSRGLADEQFF. The full variable domain, completed using reference TRBV30 and TRBJ2-1, is SQTIHQWPATLVQPVGSPLSLECTVEGTSNPNLYWYRQAAGRGLQLLFYSVGIGQISSEVPQNLSASRPQDRQFILSSKKLLLSDSGFYLCAWSRGLADEQFFGPGTRLTVL.